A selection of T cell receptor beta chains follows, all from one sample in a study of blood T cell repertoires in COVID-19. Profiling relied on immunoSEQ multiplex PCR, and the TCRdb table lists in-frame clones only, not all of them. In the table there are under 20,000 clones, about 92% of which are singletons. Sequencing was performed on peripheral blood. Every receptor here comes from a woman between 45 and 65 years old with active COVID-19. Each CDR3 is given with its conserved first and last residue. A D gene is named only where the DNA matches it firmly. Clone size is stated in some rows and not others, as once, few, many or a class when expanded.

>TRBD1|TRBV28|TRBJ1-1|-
TGTGCCAGCAGTTGGGACAGTAACACTGAAGCTTTCTTT
CASSWDSNTEAFF
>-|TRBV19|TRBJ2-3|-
TGTGCCAGTAGTATCGGTTCGGGAAGTATGGATACGCAGTATTTT
CASSIGSGSMDTQYF
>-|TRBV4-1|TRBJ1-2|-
TGCGCCAGCAGCCAAGATCACAACAGGGTTAACTATGGCTACACCTTC
CASSQDHNRVNYGYTF
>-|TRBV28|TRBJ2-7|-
TGTGCCAGCAGCCAGGGGATGGACGAGCAGTACTTC
CASSQGMDEQYF
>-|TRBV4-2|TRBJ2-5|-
TGTGCCAGCAGCCAAGTAGCGGCCCAAGAGACCCAGTACTTC
CASSQVAAQETQYF
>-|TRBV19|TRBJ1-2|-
TGTGCCAGTAGTCCCCGCGGAGGGCCCGGCTACACCTTC
CASSPRGGPGYTF
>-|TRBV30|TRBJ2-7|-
TGTGCCTGGAGTGGATTTAGCGGTTCCTACGAGCAGTACTTC
CAWSGFSGSYEQYF
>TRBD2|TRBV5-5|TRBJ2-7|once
TGTGCCAGCAGCACGGGACTAGCGGACTCCTACGAGCAGTACTTC
CASSTGLADSYEQYF
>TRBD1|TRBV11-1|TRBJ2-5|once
TGTGCCAGCTCAGATCACAGGGGGAAACAAGAGACCCAGTACTTC
CASSDHRGKQETQYF
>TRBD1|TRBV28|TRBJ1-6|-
TGTGCCAGCAGTTCGGACAGGCGCAGCTCACCCCTCCACTTT
CASSSDRRSSPLHF
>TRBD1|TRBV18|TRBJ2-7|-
TGTGCCAGCTCACCGCCCCCGGGACAGGGATACGAGCAGTACTTC
CASSPPPGQGYEQYF